A selection of T cell receptor beta chains follows, all from one sample in a study of T cells in Graves' hyperthyroidism and ophthalmopathy. Each CDR3 protein gets one entry after TCRdb re-called the multiplex PCR reads with MiXCR. The data hold 600,000 to 650,000 distinct CDR3 sequences, with roughly 20% observed a single time. Sequencing was carried out using blood. The receptors were gathered from a man aged 30-40 years with Graves' ophthalmopathy. The CDR3 runs from the conserved cysteine through the conserved F or W. A D gene is named only where the DNA matches it firmly. The listing skips clone size in some rows; elsewhere it reads once, few, many or a size class.

clone size,V gene,D gene,J gene,CDR3 protein,CDR3 DNA
NA,TRBV6-1,TRBD2,TRBJ2-5,CASWTSGRKETQYF,TGTGCCAGCTGGACTAGCGGGCGGAAAGAGACCCAGTACTTC
NA,TRBV6-1,NA,TRBJ2-2,CASRPTSTGELFF,TGTGCCAGCAGACCGACTAGCACCGGGGAGCTGTTTTTT
NA,TRBV6-2/TRBV6-3,TRBD2,TRBJ2-7,CACKRGDYEQYF,TGTGCCTGCAAGCGGGGGGACTACGAGCAGTACTTC
many,TRBV11-3,TRBD1,TRBJ2-1,CASSLGRGQYNEQFF,TGTGCCAGCAGCTTAGGCAGGGGGCAGTACAATGAGCAGTTCTTC
NA,TRBV28,TRBD2,TRBJ2-3,CASSLLAGLDTQYF,TGTGCCAGCAGCCTTCTAGCGGGTTTAGATACGCAGTATTTT
many,TRBV7-2,NA,TRBJ2-7,CASSSYRYEQYF,TGTGCCAGCAGCAGTTATCGGTACGAGCAGTACTTC
few,TRBV28,TRBD2,TRBJ2-7,CASRPGLGTYEQYF,TGTGCCAGCAGACCGGGACTAGGGACGTACGAGCAGTACTTC
NA,TRBV20-1,NA,TRBJ1-4,CSARVDGRKLFF,TGCAGTGCTAGGGTGGACGGGCGAAAACTGTTTTTT
many,TRBV28,TRBD1,TRBJ2-7,CASSLFAGGRDEQYF,TGTGCCAGCAGTTTATTTGCAGGGGGTAGGGACGAGCAGTACTTC
few,TRBV30,TRBD1,TRBJ1-2,CAWSATGVYGYTF,TGTGCCTGGAGTGCAACAGGGGTCTATGGCTACACCTTC
few,TRBV5-8,NA,TRBJ1-5,CASSWDGVNQPQHF,TGTGCCAGCAGCTGGGACGGGGTTAATCAGCCCCAGCATTTT
NA,TRBV3-1,NA,TRBJ2-5,CASSQAGSRETQYF,TGTGCCAGCAGCCAAGCCGGTTCCCGGGAGACCCAGTACTTC
NA,TRBV13,TRBD2,TRBJ2-7,CASSHPTSGSYEQYF,TGTGCCAGCAGCCACCCGACTAGCGGGAGCTACGAGCAGTACTTC